Each of the 8 T cell receptor beta chains below was sequenced from the same sample in a study of cytomegalovirus exposure and HLA in healthy donors. PCR involved 60 Vbeta and 13 Jbeta primers. The assay was immunoSEQ multiplex PCR, and TCRdb's table has in-frame clones only and misses some. The repertoire holds tens of thousands of clones, with 72% as singletons. Sequencing was carried out using PBMCs. These TCRs come from a woman aged 40 to 55 in good health and CMV-seropositive.

This clone was recorded once. The chain has TRBV19 and TRBJ1-5, with D tentatively TRBD1 (6 bases). Germline CDR1 reads LNHDA; CDR2 reads SQIVND (reference sequence). The CDR3 length is 16 residues. With 5 bases removed from V and 9 bases from J, the gap between germline ends came to 23 bases. The CDR3 DNA reads as TGTGCCAGTAGTGCCCCCGGACAGAGATATGTAGCGCCCCAGCATTTT. Encoded protein: CASSAPGQRYVAPQHF.

The rearrangement links TRBV2 to TRBJ2-5; TRBD2 matches 12 bases. V lost 4 bases, J lost 0 bases, and 6 bases stayed unmatched. Germline V gene sequence: CDR1 SNHLY, CDR2 FYNNEI. CDR3 length equals 17 residues. The CDR3 here is CASSGTSGASYQETQYF. The CDR3 region has the DNA TGTGCCAGCAGTGGGACTAGCGGGGCCTCGTACCAAGAGACCCAGTACTTC.

The rearrangement links TRBV27 to TRBJ2-3; 10 bases line up with TRBD2. The germline V gene encodes CDR1 MNHEY and CDR2 SMNVEV (reference sequence). The CDR3 has 13 amino acids. V lost 7 bases, J lost 8 bases, and 6 bases stayed unmatched. The CDR3 loop is CASIPSGGGTQYF. In DNA, the CDR3 is TGTGCCAGCATTCCTAGCGGGGGTGGTACGCAGTATTTT.

This chain uses TRBV13 with TRBJ2-5, with 10 nucleotides matching TRBD1. The V gene end was trimmed by 3 bases and the J gene end by 5 bases; junction bases not matched to a gene: 6. Germline-derived CDR1 and CDR2 are PRHDT and FYEKMQ (reference sequence). This CDR3 comprises 15 residues. CDR3: CASSFTTGGWETQYF. The DNA of the CDR3 is TGTGCCAGCAGCTTTACGACAGGGGGCTGGGAGACCCAGTACTTC.

J is TRBJ1-1 and V is TRBV19, with 7 bases fitting TRBD1. The V gene's germline CDR1 is LNHDA and CDR2 SQIVND (reference sequence). The CDR3 loop spans 14 amino acids. V lost 7 bases, J lost 0 bases, and 5 bases stayed unmatched. The CDR3 coding sequence is TGTGCCAGTAACCATGGACAGGTGAACACTGAAGCTTTCTTT. Translation gives CASNHGQVNTEAFF.

The rearrangement links TRBV7-2 to TRBJ1-2, with D unclear. V lost 5 bases and J 2 bases, leaving 9 bases between the germline ends. Germline V CDR1 and CDR2: SGHTA, FQGNSA. The CDR3 length is 13 residues. CDR3 sequence reads: CASSPSSNYGYTF. The CDR3 DNA is TGTGCCAGCAGCCCTAGCTCCAACTATGGCTACACCTTC. The complete variable domain, with remaining parts taken from reference TRBV7-2 and TRBJ1-2, reads GAGVSQSPSNKVTEKGKDVELRCDPISGHTALYWYRQSLGQGLEFLIYFQGNSAPDKSGLPSDRFSAERTGGSVSTLTIQRTQQEDSAVYLCASSPSSNYGYTFGSGTRLTVV.

This chain links TRBV4-2 with TRBJ1-3; D unresolved. The CDR3 length is 16 residues. CDR1 and CDR2 (germline): LGHNA, YNFKEQ. Between the trimmed V and J ends, which lost 0 bases and 0 bases, there was a span of 9 bases. The CDR3 here is CASSQDWSSSGNTIYF. DNA for the CDR3: TGTGCCAGCAGCCAAGATTGGTCCAGCTCTGGAAACACCATATATTTT.

This rearrangement joins TRBV21-1 to TRBJ1-2. TRBV21-1 constitutes a pseudogene. There are 14 residues in the CDR3. CDR3 coding DNA: TGTGCCAGCAGCAAAGTGTTAGTCTGCTACGGCTACACCTTC. This codes for CASSKVLVCYGYTF.